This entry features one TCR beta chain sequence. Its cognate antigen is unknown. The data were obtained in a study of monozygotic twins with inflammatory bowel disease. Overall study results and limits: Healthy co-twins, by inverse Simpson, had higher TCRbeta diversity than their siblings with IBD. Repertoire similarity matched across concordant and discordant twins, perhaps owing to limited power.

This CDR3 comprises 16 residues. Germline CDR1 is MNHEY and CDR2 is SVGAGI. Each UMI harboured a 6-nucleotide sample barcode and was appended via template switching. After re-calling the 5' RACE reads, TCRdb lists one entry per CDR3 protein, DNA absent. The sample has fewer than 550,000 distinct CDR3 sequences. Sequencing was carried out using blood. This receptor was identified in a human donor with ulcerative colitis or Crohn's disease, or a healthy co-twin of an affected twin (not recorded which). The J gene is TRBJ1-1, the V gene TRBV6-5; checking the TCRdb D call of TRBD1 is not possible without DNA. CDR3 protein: CASSWETGVEDTEAFF.